This TCR beta chain was identified during a study of cytomegalovirus exposure and HLA in healthy donors. Study-level findings and limits: Later analysis demonstrated an association between a missense DCLRE1C variant and TCR beta V- and J-gene trimming.

Amplification used 60 Vbeta primers and 13 Jbeta primers. The table came from immunoSEQ multiplex PCR; TCRdb's copy has only in-frame clones and leaves some out. The data show about 85,000 clones, less than 75% seen once. This clone has just one count. The target antigen is unknown. The CDR3 runs to 15 residues. Germline loops: CDR1 LGHNA, CDR2 YNFKEQ. V dropped 1 base and J dropped 5 bases, with 14 bases sitting between them. The chain combines TRBV4-2 with TRBJ1-1; TRBD1 might be the D (5 bases). The sequencing sample was made of PBMCs. The origin of this receptor is a man aged 25 to 40 in good health and CMV-seronegative. CDR3 amino acids: CASSQVYGGGTEAFF. CDR3 DNA: TGTGCCAGCAGCCAAGTGTACGGCGGGGGGACTGAAGCTTTCTTT.